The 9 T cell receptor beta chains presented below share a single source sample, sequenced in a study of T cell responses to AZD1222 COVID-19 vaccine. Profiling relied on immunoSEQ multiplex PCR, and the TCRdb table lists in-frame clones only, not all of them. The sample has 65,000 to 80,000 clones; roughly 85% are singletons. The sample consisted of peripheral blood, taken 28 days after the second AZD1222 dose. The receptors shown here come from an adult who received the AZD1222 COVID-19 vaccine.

The CDR3 here is CSVGDRGSNEQFF. The CDR3 DNA reads TGCAGCGTTGGGGACAGGGGTAGCAATGAGCAGTTCTTC. This sequence joins TRBV29-1 and TRBJ2-1; 10 bases are a match to TRBD1. This CDR3 is 13 amino acids long. V gave up 4 bases and J gave up 6 bases; unmatched junction bases: 3. Germline assignment: CDR1 SQVTM and CDR2 ANQGSEA.

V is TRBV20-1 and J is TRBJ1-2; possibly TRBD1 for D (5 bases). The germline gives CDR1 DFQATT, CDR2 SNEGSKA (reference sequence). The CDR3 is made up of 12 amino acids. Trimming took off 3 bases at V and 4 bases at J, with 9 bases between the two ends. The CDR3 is CSASWGGYGYTF. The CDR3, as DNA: TGCAGTGCTAGTTGGGGGGGCTATGGCTACACCTTC.

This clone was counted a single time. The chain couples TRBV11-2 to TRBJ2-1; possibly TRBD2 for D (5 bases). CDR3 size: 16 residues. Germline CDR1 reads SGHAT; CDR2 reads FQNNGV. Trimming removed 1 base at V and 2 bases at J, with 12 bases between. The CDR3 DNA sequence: TGTGCCAGCAGCTTAGGGGGTCTAGCAGCCTACAATGAGCAGTTCTTC. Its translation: CASSLGGLAAYNEQFF.

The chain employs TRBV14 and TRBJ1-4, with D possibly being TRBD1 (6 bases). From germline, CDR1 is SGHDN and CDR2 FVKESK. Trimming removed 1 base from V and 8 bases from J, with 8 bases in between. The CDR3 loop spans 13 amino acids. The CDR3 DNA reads TGTGCCAGCAGCCAAGGGGGGCGCGAAAAACTGTTTTTT. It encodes CASSQGGREKLFF.

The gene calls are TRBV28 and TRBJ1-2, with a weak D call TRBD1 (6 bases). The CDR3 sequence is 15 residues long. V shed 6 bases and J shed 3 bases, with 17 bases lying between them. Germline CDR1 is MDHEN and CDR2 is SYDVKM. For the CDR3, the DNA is TGTGCCAGCAGGCGGCGAGGGGGGCGAGACTATGGCTACACCTTC. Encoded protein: CASRRRGGRDYGYTF.

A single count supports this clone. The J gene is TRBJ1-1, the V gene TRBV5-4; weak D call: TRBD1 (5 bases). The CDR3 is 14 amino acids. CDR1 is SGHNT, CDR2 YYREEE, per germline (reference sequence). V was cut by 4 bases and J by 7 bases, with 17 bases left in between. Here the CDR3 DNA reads TGTGCCAGCAGCCTCCAGGGACCCATGGGTGAAGCTTTCTTT. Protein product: CASSLQGPMGEAFF. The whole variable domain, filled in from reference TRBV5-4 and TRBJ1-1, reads ETGVTQSPTHLIKTRGQQVTLRCSSQSGHNTVSWYQQALGQGPQFIFQYYREEENGRGNFPPRFSGLQFPNYSSELNVNALELDDSALYLCASSLQGPMGEAFFGQGTRLTVV.

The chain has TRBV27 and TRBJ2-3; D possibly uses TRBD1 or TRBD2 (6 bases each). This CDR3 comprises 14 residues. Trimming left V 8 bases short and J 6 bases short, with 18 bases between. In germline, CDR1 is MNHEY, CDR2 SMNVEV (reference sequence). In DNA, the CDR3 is TGTGCCAGCCTGGGAGGAAGGGGGACGGATACGCAGTATTTT. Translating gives CASLGGRGTDTQYF.

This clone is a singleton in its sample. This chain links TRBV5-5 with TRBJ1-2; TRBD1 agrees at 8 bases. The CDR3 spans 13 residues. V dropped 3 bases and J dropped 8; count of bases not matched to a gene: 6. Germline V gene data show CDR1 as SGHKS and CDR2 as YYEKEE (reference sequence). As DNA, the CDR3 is TGTGCCAGCAGCTCGACAGGGGCAGGAGGCTACACCTTC. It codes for CASSSTGAGGYTF.

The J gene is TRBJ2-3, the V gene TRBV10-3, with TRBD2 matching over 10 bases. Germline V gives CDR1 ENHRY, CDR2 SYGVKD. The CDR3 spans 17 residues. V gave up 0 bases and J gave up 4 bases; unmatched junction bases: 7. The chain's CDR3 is CAISESPSGSHPDTQYF. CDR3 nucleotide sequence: TGTGCCATCAGTGAGTCGCCTAGCGGGAGTCATCCAGATACGCAGTATTTT.